This T cell receptor (beta chain) was sequenced for a study of human T cells and chemical hapten exposure (dated by TCRdb to the early 2020s). As for the study more broadly: For sensitization, 2% DPC in acetone was applied to a 2 cm by 2 cm area of upper inner arm skin. The study tracked peripheral blood TCR repertoire changes in vivo during primary and secondary sensitization to the hapten diphenylcyclopropenone (DPC) in alopecia patients. Blood samples were taken from patients before sensitization (week 0) and then at 2, 6 and about 24 weeks after DPC sensitization. The mostly female patient cohort included alopecia areata with under or over 50% scalp involvement, alopecia totalis and alopecia universalis. Patch testing was done on the upper back using Finn chambers containing 0.01% DPC, and results were scored after 6 days according to International Contact Dermatitis Research Group standards. Throughout the approximately 22-week study period, patients were also given weekly therapeutic DPC doses on the scalp. Libraries were pooled for sequencing, and per-sample TCR yields varied mainly because of small differences in library volumes within the pool. For TCR sequencing, blood came from approximately 29 alopecia patients at anywhere from one to four time points (pre-sensitization, 2, 6 and 24 weeks).

Library generation was performed with RACE. The reads were generated on a NextSeq 500. During library preparation, unique molecular identifiers were attached to individual cDNA molecules so that TCRs could be counted in a quantitative, reproducible way. From each blood RNA sample, both TCR alpha and TCR beta chains were sequenced. The authors processed their data as follows. The median number of TCRs per sample was 90,000 to 100,000, ranging from about 23,224 to 690,600. V, J and CDR3 annotation of the TCR reads was carried out using the Decombinator software suite. For PS versus PT1 abundance plots, all samples were subsampled to the same number of TCRs (28,000). TCRs were defined as expanded if absent before sensitization and observed at least eight times at the 2-week time point. The public reads were run again by TCRdb, first through fastp at Q25 and then through MiXCR, and only productive beta chains were kept. Entries are consolidated by CDR3 protein sequence, retaining the most common genes and DNA. The V and J calls come from TCRdb's annotation, not from the publication. This sample comprises 95,000 to 150,000 distinct CDR3 sequences, approximately 10% of them detected only once. The ten largest clonotypes hold more than 2% of the sample.

What the time point label conveys for this sample: patch test 3, about 24 weeks after DPC sensitization. The treatment or condition label for this specimen denotes: therapeutic diphenylcyclopropenone sensitization with weekly scalp DPC. Blood at each patch-test visit was drawn before the patch test was applied. Eligible patients were aged 18 to 70, diagnosed with alopecia, deemed suitable for DPC therapy, and excluded if pregnant. Unfractionated whole blood was collected in Tempus Blood RNA tubes, and total RNA was extracted from that blood. Regarding this clonotype: Its specific antigen is unknown. Per-nucleotide qualities are absent, and no much larger clonotype sits a single base away.

The CDR3 runs 14 residues from the cysteine to the phenylalanine. Left in the record is the CDR3 DNA by itself, 42 bases read in frame from the first base. From a lookup of the germline V gene (reference sequence), CDR1 and CDR2 are LGHDT and YNNKEL. V trim: 6 bases; J trim: 6 bases; unmatched bases: 3. Results the study describes overall, beyond this receptor: Compared with pre-sensitization or healthy control sets, expanded TCRs formed significantly more large CDR3 similarity clusters, which is consistent with antigen-driven responses. Repeated subsampling changed both the strength of the expansion versus patch-test correlation and the threshold at which that correlation became significant. Because every patient had alopecia, a presumed autoimmune disease, the patients' immune response might differ from that of healthy individuals. Patch test score was positively correlated with the number of PT1 expanded TCRs, with significance at thresholds 8, 16 and 32 but not at 4. No change with DPC sensitization was found in the number of TCRs above 1 in 1000 frequency, and no evidence of global repertoire structure alterations was found.

The chain is made from TRBV3-1 and TRBJ2-7, and 15 junctional nucleotides match TRBD2. This TCR derives from a woman aged 45-65 years with alopecia areata. Some clones in this sample may be carry-over from other donors' samples. The starting material was whole blood, obtained in connection with sensitization to the hapten diphenylcyclopropenone (DPC). In nucleotides, the sequence is TGTGCCAGCAGTCCGGGACTAGCGGGAGGCGAGCAGTACTTC. It specifies CASSPGLAGGEQYF.